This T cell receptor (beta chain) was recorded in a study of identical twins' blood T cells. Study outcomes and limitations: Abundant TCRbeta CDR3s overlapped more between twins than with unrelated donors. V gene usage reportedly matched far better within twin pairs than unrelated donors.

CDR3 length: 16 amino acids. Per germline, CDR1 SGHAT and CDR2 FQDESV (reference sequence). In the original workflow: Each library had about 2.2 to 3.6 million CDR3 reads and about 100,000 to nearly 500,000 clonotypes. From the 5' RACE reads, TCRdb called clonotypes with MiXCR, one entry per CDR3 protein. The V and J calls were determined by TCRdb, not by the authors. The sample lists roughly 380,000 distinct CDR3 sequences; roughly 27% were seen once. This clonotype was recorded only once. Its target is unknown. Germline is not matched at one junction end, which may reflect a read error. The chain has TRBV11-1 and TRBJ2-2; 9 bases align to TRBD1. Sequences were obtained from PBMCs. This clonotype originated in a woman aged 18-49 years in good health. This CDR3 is CDSRSPGQGRLGELFF. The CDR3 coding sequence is TGTGACAGCAGATCACCGGGACAGGGTCGGCTCGGGGAGCTGTTTTTT.